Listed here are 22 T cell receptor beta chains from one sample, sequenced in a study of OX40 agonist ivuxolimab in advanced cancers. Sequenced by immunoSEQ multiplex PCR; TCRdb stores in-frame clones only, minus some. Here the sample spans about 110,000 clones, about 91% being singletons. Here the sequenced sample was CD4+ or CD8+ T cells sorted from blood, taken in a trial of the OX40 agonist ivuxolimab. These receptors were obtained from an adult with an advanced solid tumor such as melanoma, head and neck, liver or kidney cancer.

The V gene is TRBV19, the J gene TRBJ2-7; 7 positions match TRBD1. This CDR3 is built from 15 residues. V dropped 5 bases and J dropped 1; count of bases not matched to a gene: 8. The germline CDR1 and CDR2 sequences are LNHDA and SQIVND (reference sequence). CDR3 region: CASSSPSTGSYEQYF. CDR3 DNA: TGTGCCAGTAGTTCTCCATCGACAGGGTCCTACGAGCAGTACTTC.

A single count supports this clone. The CDR3 DNA reads as TGTGCCAGCAGTGAAGCGGGGGTCCCAAGCAATGAGCAGTTCTTC. Translation gives CASSEAGVPSNEQFF. The chain has TRBV2 and TRBJ2-1; D may match TRBD1 or TRBD2 (5 bases each). The V and J ends lost 0 bases and 6 bases respectively, with 12 bases between them. This CDR3 region has 15 residues. Germline loops: CDR1 SNHLY, CDR2 FYNNEI. The full variable domain, completed using reference TRBV2 and TRBJ2-1, is EPEVTQTPSHQVTQMGQEVILRCVPISNHLYFYWYRQILGQKVEFLVSFYNNEISEKSEIFDDQFSVERPDGSNFTLKIRSTKLEDSAMYFCASSEAGVPSNEQFFGPGTRLTVL.

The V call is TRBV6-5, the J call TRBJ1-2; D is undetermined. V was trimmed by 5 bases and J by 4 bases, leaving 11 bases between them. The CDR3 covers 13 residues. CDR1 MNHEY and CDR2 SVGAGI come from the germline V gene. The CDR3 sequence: CASSPPDVYGYTF. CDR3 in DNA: TGTGCCAGCAGTCCCCCGGACGTCTATGGCTACACCTTC.

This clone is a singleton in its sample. The CDR3 region is CAWSVGTPGGRETQYF. CDR3 DNA: TGTGCCTGGAGTGTAGGGACCCCAGGGGGGAGAGAGACCCAGTACTTC. The chain uses TRBV30 and TRBJ2-5; TRBD1 is a possible D gene (7 bases). Germline V gives CDR1 GTSNPN, CDR2 SVGIG (reference sequence). This CDR3 contains 16 residues. V lost 0 bases and J lost 4, with 18 bases in between. The entire variable domain, with the rest obtained from reference TRBV30 and TRBJ2-5, is as follows: SQTIHQWPATLVQPVGSPLSLECTVEGTSNPNLYWYRQAAGRGLQLLFYSVGIGQISSEVPQNLSASRPQDRQFILSSKKLLLSDSGFYLCAWSVGTPGGRETQYFGPGTRLLVL.

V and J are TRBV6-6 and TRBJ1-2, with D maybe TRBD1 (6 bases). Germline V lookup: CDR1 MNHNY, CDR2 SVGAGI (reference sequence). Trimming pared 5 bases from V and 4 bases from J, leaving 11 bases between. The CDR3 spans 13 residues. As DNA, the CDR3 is TGTGCCAGCAGTGTGGACAGTACCTATGGCTACACCTTC. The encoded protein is CASSVDSTYGYTF.

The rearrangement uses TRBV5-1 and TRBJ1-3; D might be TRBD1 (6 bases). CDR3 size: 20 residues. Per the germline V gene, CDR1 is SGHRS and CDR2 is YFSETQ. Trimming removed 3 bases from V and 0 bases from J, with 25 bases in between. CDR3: CASSSVVGTGFRFSGNTIYF. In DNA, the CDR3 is TGCGCCAGCAGCTCTGTCGTGGGCACAGGGTTTAGATTCTCTGGAAACACCATATATTTT.

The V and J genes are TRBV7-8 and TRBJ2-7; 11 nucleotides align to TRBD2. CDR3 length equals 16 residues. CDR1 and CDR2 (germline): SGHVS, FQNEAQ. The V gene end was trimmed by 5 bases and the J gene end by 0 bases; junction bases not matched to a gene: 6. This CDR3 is CASSPELAGASYEQYF. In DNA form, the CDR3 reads TGTGCCAGCAGCCCTGAACTAGCGGGAGCCTCCTACGAGCAGTACTTC. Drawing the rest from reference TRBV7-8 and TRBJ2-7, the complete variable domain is GAGVSQSPRYKVAKRGQDVALRCDPISGHVSLFWYQQALGQGPEFLTYFQNEAQLDKSGLPSDRFFAERPEGSVSTLKIQRTQQEDSAVYLCASSPELAGASYEQYFGPGTRLTVT.

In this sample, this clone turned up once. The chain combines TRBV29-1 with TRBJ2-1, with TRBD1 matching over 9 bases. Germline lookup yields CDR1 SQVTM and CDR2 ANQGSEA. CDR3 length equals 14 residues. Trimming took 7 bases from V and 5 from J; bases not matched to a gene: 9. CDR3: CSAKQGATDNEQFF. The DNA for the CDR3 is TGCAGCGCTAAACAGGGGGCGACTGACAATGAGCAGTTCTTC.

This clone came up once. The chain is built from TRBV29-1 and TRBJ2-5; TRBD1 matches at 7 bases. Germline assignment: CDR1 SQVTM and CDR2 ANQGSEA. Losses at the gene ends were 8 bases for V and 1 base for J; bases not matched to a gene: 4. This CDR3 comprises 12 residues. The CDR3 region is CSTKGAQETQYF. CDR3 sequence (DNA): TGCAGCACCAAGGGGGCCCAAGAGACCCAGTACTTC.

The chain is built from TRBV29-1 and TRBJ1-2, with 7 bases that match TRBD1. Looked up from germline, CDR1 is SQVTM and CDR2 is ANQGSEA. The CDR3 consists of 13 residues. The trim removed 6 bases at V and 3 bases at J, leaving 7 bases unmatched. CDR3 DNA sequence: TGCAGCGTCTCCCCAGGGGGGGACTATGGCTACACCTTC. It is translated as CSVSPGGDYGYTF.

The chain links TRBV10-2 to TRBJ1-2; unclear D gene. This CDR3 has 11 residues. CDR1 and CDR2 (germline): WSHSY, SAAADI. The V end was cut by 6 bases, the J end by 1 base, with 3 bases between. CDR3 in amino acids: CASRVNYGYTF. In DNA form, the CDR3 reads TGCGCCAGCAGGGTTAACTATGGCTACACCTTC.

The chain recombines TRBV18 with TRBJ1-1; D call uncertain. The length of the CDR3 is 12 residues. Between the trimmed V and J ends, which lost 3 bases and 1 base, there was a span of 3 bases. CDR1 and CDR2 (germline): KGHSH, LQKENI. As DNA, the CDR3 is TGTGCCAGCTCACCGCCGAACACTGAAGCTTTCTTT. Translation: CASSPPNTEAFF.

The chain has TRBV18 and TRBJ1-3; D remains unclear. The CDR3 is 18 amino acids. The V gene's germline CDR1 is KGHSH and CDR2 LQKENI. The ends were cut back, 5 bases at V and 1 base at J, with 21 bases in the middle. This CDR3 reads CASSNRVGTLGSGNTIYF. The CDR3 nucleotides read TGTGCCAGCTCAAATCGGGTCGGAACTCTGGGATCTGGAAACACCATATATTTT.

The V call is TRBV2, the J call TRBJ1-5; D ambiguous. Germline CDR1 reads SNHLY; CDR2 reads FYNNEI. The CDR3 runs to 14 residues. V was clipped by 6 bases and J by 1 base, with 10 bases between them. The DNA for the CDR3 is TGTGCCAGCAGGCCCCTGGTGAGCAATCAGCCCCAGCATTTT. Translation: CASRPLVSNQPQHF.

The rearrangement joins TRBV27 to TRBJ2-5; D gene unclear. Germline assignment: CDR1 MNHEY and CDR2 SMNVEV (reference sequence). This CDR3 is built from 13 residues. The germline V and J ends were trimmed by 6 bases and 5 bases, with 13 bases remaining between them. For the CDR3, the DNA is TGTGCCAGCAGCTCGGCGGATGTTGAGACCCAGTACTTC. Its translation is CASSSADVETQYF.

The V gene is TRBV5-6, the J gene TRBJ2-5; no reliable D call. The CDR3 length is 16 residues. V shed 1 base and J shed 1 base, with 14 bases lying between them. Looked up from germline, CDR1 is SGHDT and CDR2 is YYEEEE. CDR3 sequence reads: CASSLNRGLGQETQYF. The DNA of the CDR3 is TGTGCCAGCAGCTTGAATCGTGGGCTGGGCCAAGAGACCCAGTACTTC.

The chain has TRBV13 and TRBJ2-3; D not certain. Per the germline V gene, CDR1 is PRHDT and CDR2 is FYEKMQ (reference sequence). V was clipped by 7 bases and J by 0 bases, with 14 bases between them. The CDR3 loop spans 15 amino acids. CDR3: CASTQGRLSTDTQYF. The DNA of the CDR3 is TGTGCCAGCACCCAAGGTCGACTTAGCACAGATACGCAGTATTTT.

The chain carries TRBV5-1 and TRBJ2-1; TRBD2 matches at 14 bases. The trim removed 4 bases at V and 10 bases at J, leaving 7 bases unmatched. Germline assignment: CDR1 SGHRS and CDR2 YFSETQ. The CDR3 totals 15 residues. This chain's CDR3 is CASSGGLAGVDEQFF. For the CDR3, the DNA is TGCGCCAGCAGCGGGGGACTAGCGGGAGTCGACGAGCAGTTCTTC.

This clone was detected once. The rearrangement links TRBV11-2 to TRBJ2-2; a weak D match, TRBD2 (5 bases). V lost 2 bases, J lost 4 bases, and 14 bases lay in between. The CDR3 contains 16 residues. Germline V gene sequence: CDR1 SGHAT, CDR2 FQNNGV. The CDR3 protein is CASSLLPSGSTGELFF. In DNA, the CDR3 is TGTGCCAGCAGCTTATTACCCAGCGGCTCCACCGGGGAGCTGTTTTTT.

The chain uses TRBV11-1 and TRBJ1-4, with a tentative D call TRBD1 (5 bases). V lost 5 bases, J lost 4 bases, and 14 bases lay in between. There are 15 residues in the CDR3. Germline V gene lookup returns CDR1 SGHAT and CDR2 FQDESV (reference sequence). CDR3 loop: CASSPGSSFNEKLFF. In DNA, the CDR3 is TGTGCCAGCAGCCCAGGGTCCTCGTTTAATGAAAAACTGTTTTTT.

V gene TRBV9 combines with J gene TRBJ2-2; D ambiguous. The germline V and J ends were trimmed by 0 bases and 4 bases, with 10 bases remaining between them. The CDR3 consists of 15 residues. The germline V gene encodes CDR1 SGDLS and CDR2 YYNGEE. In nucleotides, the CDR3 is TGTGCCAGCAGCGTAGGACCACAGATCACCGGGGAGCTGTTTTTT. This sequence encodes CASSVGPQITGELFF.

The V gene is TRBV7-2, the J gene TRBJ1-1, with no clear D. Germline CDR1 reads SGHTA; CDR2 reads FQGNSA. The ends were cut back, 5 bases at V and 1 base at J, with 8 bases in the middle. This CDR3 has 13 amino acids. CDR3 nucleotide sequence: TGTGCCAGCAGCCTGACACGGAACACTGAAGCTTTCTTT. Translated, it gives CASSLTRNTEAFF.